Each of the 26 T cell receptor beta chains below was sequenced from the same sample in a study of blood T cell repertoires in COVID-19. Assay used: immunoSEQ multiplex PCR; TCRdb lists only in-frame clones, some missing. This sample has about 310,000 clones, with 75% to 90% found just once. Sequencing used peripheral blood. These receptors all come from a woman in her twenties or thirties with COVID-19, enrolled during active disease.

The rearrangement joins TRBV27 to TRBJ2-5; the D gene is possibly TRBD1 (6 bases). Trimming removed 4 bases at V and 0 bases at J, with 12 bases between. The CDR3 is made up of 15 amino acids. Germline V gene lookup returns CDR1 MNHEY and CDR2 SMNVEV (reference sequence). CDR3 sequence: CASSSDSVYQETQYF. CDR3 bases: TGTGCCAGCAGTTCGGACAGCGTCTACCAAGAGACCCAGTACTTC.

The V gene is TRBV11-3, the J gene TRBJ1-1; D call uncertain. Germline CDR1 reads SGHNT; CDR2 reads YENEEA. Trimming stripped 0 bases from V and 4 bases from J, with 6 bases between. The CDR3 loop spans 13 amino acids. CDR3 in amino acids: CASSLEGSTEAFF. For the CDR3, the DNA is TGTGCCAGCAGCTTAGAGGGGAGCACTGAAGCTTTCTTT.

The chain uses TRBV27 and TRBJ2-7; a possible D gene is TRBD1 (6 bases). CDR1 and CDR2 (germline): MNHEY, SMNVEV (reference sequence). There are 12 residues in the CDR3. The germline V and J ends were trimmed by 8 bases and 0 bases, with 8 bases remaining between them. The CDR3 bases are TGTGCCAGCGGGACAAGCTCCTACGAGCAGTACTTC. As protein: CASGTSSYEQYF.

The chain uses TRBV18 and TRBJ2-1; TRBD1 matches 10 bases. Trimming took 5 bases from V and 2 from J; bases not matched to a gene: 3. There are 15 residues in the CDR3. Per the germline V gene, CDR1 is KGHSH and CDR2 is LQKENI. The CDR3 here is CASSFGQGAYNEQFF. In DNA form, the CDR3 reads TGTGCCAGCTCATTCGGACAGGGGGCCTACAATGAGCAGTTCTTC.

CDR3 region: CASSLSRGGYGYTF. CDR3 sequence (DNA): TGTGCCAGCAGCTTGTCGAGGGGAGGATATGGCTACACCTTC. The rearrangement joins TRBV11-2 to TRBJ1-2; a weak D match, TRBD1 (5 bases). V dropped 3 bases and J dropped 5 bases, with 13 bases sitting between them. The CDR3 is 14 amino acids. CDR1 SGHAT and CDR2 FQNNGV come from the germline V gene.

The CDR3 loop is CASSLDLPTAADYGYTF. The CDR3 nucleotides are TGTGCCAGCAGCTTAGATCTCCCGACAGCCGCTGACTATGGCTACACCTTC. V and J are TRBV11-2 and TRBJ1-2; D perhaps matches TRBD1 (5 bases). Germline V gene sequence: CDR1 SGHAT, CDR2 FQNNGV. Trimming removed 0 bases at V and 3 bases at J, with 17 bases between. CDR3 length: 17 residues.

The chain links TRBV10-3 to TRBJ1-6, with D perhaps matching TRBD1 (5 bases). Trimming removed 3 bases at V and 7 bases at J, with 10 bases between. The germline gives CDR1 ENHRY, CDR2 SYGVKD. CDR3 length: 14 amino acids. The CDR3 here is CAISDVSGNSPLHF. The CDR3 DNA is TGTGCCATCAGTGATGTCTCAGGGAATTCACCCCTCCACTTT.

J is TRBJ1-1 and V is TRBV19; the D gene is possibly TRBD1 (5 bases). CDR3 length equals 15 residues. CDR1 and CDR2 from the germline V gene are LNHDA and SQIVND (reference sequence). V was clipped by 5 bases and J by 4 bases, with 17 bases between them. CDR3 nucleotide sequence: TGTGCCAGTAGTGGCAGGAGTCTCGGGGGCACTGAAGCTTTCTTT. It translates to CASSGRSLGGTEAFF.

The chain carries TRBV7-8 and TRBJ2-3; TRBD2 is a possible D gene (7 bases). Germline CDR1 SGHVS, CDR2 FQNEAQ. The CDR3 consists of 16 residues. Trimming stripped 4 bases from V and 8 bases from J, with 22 bases between. CDR3 sequence (DNA): TGTGCCAGCAGCTCAAGGAGGGGGGACTATATTGGTACGCAGTATTTT. Protein: CASSSRRGDYIGTQYF.

The chain carries TRBV5-1 and TRBJ1-6; 7 bases line up with TRBD1. The CDR3 spans 13 residues. The V gene's germline CDR1 is SGHRS and CDR2 YFSETQ. The V segment lost 9 bases and the J segment 5 bases; nucleotides outside the gene matches: 5. As DNA, the CDR3 is TGCGCCACCAGGGACAGCGATAATTCACCCCTCCACTTT. Encoded protein: CATRDSDNSPLHF.

The chain links TRBV7-9 to TRBJ2-3, with 9 positions matching TRBD2. CDR1 and CDR2 from the germline V gene are SEHNR and FQNEAQ (reference sequence). J gave up 2 bases and V 4 bases, and 16 bases lay outside the gene matches. The CDR3 has 19 amino acids. This chain's CDR3 is CASSSPRGTSRSPTDTQYF. CDR3 bases: TGTGCCAGCAGCTCCCCCCGGGGGACTAGCAGATCTCCCACAGATACGCAGTATTTT.

The V gene is TRBV12-3 or TRBV12-4, the J gene TRBJ1-5; D uncertain. V was cut by 6 bases and J by 7 bases, with 13 bases left in between. CDR3 length: 13 amino acids. The CDR3 bases are TGTGCCAGCAGCTCCCAGTCGGGGCAGCCCCAGCATTTT. Protein: CASSSQSGQPQHF.

The rearrangement joins TRBV27 to TRBJ2-4; 7 nucleotides line up with TRBD2. CDR1 is MNHEY, CDR2 SMNVEV, per germline (reference sequence). The J segment lost 8 bases and the V segment lost 6 bases, leaving 13 bases of the junction unmatched. The length of the CDR3 is 15 residues. The CDR3 DNA follows: TGTGCCAGCAGAACGGAACTCGCGGGAGAGGACATTCAGTACTTC. Residues: CASRTELAGEDIQYF.

This chain links TRBV2 with TRBJ1-2; D not resolved. Germline lookup yields CDR1 SNHLY and CDR2 FYNNEI. Trimming shortened V by 6 bases and J by 8 bases, and 10 bases separated the two germline ends. The CDR3 contains 11 residues. The CDR3 sequence is CASRLRGGYTF. The CDR3 nucleotides are TGTGCCAGCAGGTTAAGAGGAGGCTACACCTTC.

The chain is built from TRBV5-6 and TRBJ1-2; D might be TRBD1 (6 bases). The CDR3 is 14 amino acids. The ends were cut back, 0 bases at V and 5 bases at J, with 11 bases in the middle. Germline V gene lookup returns CDR1 SGHDT and CDR2 YYEEEE. The CDR3: CASSLGRGRYGYTF. The CDR3 DNA reads TGTGCCAGCAGCTTGGGCAGGGGAAGGTATGGCTACACCTTC.

This chain uses TRBV28 with TRBJ2-3, with 7 bases aligning to TRBD1. V shed 4 bases and J 1 base; nucleotides not matched to a gene: 8. This CDR3 region has 16 residues. The germline gives CDR1 MDHEN, CDR2 SYDVKM. CDR3 sequence: CASSSPGTEGTDTQYF. CDR3 nucleotides: TGTGCCAGCAGTTCTCCCGGGACAGAGGGCACAGATACGCAGTATTTT.

The chain has TRBV5-1 and TRBJ2-3; 16 nucleotides match TRBD2. Germline values: CDR1 SGHRS, CDR2 YFSETQ. The CDR3 has 18 amino acids. The junction had 13 bases not matched to a gene; V was cut back by 8 bases and J by 4 bases. CDR3 sequence (DNA): TGCGCCAGTAGCGGGACTAGCGGGAGGGCCCGTCTGCCAGATACGCAGTATTTT. Its translation is CASSGTSGRARLPDTQYF.

This rearrangement joins TRBV19 to TRBJ1-3; no firm D call. Trimming pared 7 bases from V and 3 bases from J, leaving 16 bases between. CDR3 length: 15 residues. Germline CDR1 and CDR2: LNHDA and SQIVND (reference sequence). The chain's CDR3 is CASTPGSWSGNTIYF. CDR3 nucleotide sequence: TGTGCCAGTACCCCGGGTTCGTGGAGTGGAAACACCATATATTTT.

Written as DNA, the CDR3 is TGTGCCAGCGGACGGACAGGGGGGGAACCCCTCCACTTT. Its protein product is CASGRTGGEPLHF. The chain carries TRBV7-2 and TRBJ1-6, with 10 bases identical to TRBD1. Germline CDR1 is SGHTA and CDR2 is FQGNSA. Germline trimming cut 8 bases from V and 12 bases from J; bases unmatched to any gene: 7. The CDR3 has 13 amino acids.

CDR3 loop: CASSLSWGRGHSLATNEKLFF. The CDR3 bases are TGTGCCAGCAGTTTATCTTGGGGCAGGGGGCACAGTCTGGCAACTAATGAAAAACTGTTTTTT. V is TRBV27 and J is TRBJ1-4, with 8 bases lining up with TRBD1. This CDR3 has 21 amino acids. Looked up from germline, CDR1 is MNHEY and CDR2 is SMNVEV (reference sequence). The V segment lost 0 bases and the J segment 0 bases; nucleotides outside the gene matches: 15.

This chain links TRBV5-1 with TRBJ2-3, with a possible D match to TRBD2 (6 bases). Trimming pared 4 bases from V and 2 bases from J, leaving 8 bases between. CDR3 length: 13 residues. Germline CDR1 SGHRS, CDR2 YFSETQ. The CDR3 coding sequence is TGCGCCAGCAGCCCGGGGGACACAGATACGCAGTATTTT. Amino acids: CASSPGDTDTQYF.

This clone turned up a few times. The chain carries TRBV7-2 and TRBJ2-4; D unresolved. The V and J ends lost 5 bases and 0 bases respectively, with 8 bases between them. CDR3 length equals 14 residues. Per the germline V gene, CDR1 is SGHTA and CDR2 is FQGNSA. DNA of the CDR3: TGTGCCAGCAGCCATAGCAGAGCCAAAAACATTCAGTACTTC. This translates into CASSHSRAKNIQYF. Drawing the rest from reference TRBV7-2 and TRBJ2-4, the complete variable domain is GAGVSQSPSNKVTEKGKDVELRCDPISGHTALYWYRQSLGQGLEFLIYFQGNSAPDKSGLPSDRFSAERTGGSVSTLTIQRTQQEDSAVYLCASSHSRAKNIQYFGAGTRLSVL.

V usage is TRBV12-5 and J usage is TRBJ2-1, with 14 bases lining up with TRBD2. With 5 bases clipped from V and 3 bases from J, the junction kept 3 bases outside the gene matches. The V gene's germline CDR1 is LGHNT and CDR2 FRNRAP. CDR3 length equals 16 residues. The CDR3 loop is CASGKGLAGVYNEQFF. The CDR3 coding sequence is TGTGCTAGTGGTAAGGGACTAGCGGGAGTCTACAATGAGCAGTTCTTC.

The genes are TRBV27 and TRBJ2-1, with 8 bases lining up with TRBD2. Trimming removed 5 bases from V and 4 bases from J; junction bases left unmatched: 13. This CDR3 has 17 amino acids. The germline V gene has CDR1 MNHEY and CDR2 SMNVEV (reference sequence). This CDR3 is CASSPASGSVLYNEQFF. The CDR3, as DNA: TGTGCCAGCAGTCCCGCAAGCGGGAGCGTCCTATACAATGAGCAGTTCTTC.

The CDR3 here is CASSPGGTPGANVLTF. The CDR3 coding sequence is TGTGCCAGCAGTCCGGGGGGGACTCCTGGGGCCAACGTCCTGACTTTC. The rearrangement joins TRBV25-1 to TRBJ2-6, with 8 nucleotides matching TRBD2. With V trimmed by 5 bases and J by 2 bases, 5 bases remained unmatched. Looked up from germline, CDR1 is MGHDK and CDR2 is SYGVNS. This CDR3 is 16 amino acids long. Full variable domain (remainder filled in from reference TRBV25-1 and TRBJ2-6): EADIYQTPRYLVIGTGKKITLECSQTMGHDKMYWYQQDPGMELHLIHYSYGVNSTEKGDLSSESTVSRIRTEHFPLTLESARPSHTSQYLCASSPGGTPGANVLTFGAGSRLTVL.

J is TRBJ1-1 and V is TRBV29-1, with D possibly TRBD1 on 5 matching bases. The V end was cut by 4 bases, the J end by 4 bases, with 10 bases between. Germline CDR1 SQVTM, CDR2 ANQGSEA. CDR3 size: 12 residues. CDR3 amino acids: CSVAGGSTEAFF. In DNA, the CDR3 is TGCAGCGTTGCGGGGGGATCCACTGAAGCTTTCTTT.